These T cell receptor beta chains were read from a single sample in a study of blood T cell repertoires in COVID-19. Method: immunoSEQ multiplex PCR; TCRdb's copy keeps in-frame clones and lacks some. The data show some 220,000 clones, with around 85% seen just once and 2% to 3% held by the top ten. Sequencing used peripheral blood. The receptors shown here come from a woman aged 70-85 years with COVID-19, enrolled during active disease. Both conserved end residues are part of each CDR3. Each record gives: V gene, J gene, D gene, clone size, CDR3 DNA, CDR3 protein. The D gene is left open where the match is weak. Only part of the rows carry a size: once, few, many, or a class if the clone is expanded.

V: TRBV6-5
J: TRBJ2-1
D: .
size: few
DNA: TGTGCCAGCAGTTACGGCCCAGAGGGTGAGCAGTTCTTC
CDR3: CASSYGPEGEQFF

V: TRBV30
J: TRBJ2-7
D: .
size: .
DNA: TGTGCCTGGAACCGGGTTTGGCAGTCAACCTACGAGCAGTACTTC
CDR3: CAWNRVWQSTYEQYF

V: TRBV10-3
J: TRBJ2-7
D: TRBD2
size: .
DNA: TGTGCCTCAGCGGGAGGGCCCGACTACGAGCAGTACTTC
CDR3: CASAGGPDYEQYF

V: TRBV4-3
J: TRBJ1-6
D: .
size: .
DNA: TGCGCCAGCAGCCAAGCGGGTGGAATTATCCACTTT
CDR3: CASSQAGGIIHF

V: TRBV5-4
J: TRBJ2-3
D: TRBD2
size: .
DNA: TGTGCCAGCAGCGCCGGACTAGCGGGGGGCACAGATACGCAGTATTTT
CDR3: CASSAGLAGGTDTQYF

V: TRBV30
J: TRBJ2-7
D: TRBD2
size: .
DNA: TGTGCCTGGAGTGGACTAGCGGGGGAGGTCACCTACGAGCAGTACTTC
CDR3: CAWSGLAGEVTYEQYF

V: TRBV5-4
J: TRBJ1-1
D: .
size: once
DNA: TGTGCCAGCATGCGCGGAGGAGGGCAATTCTTAGTGAACACTGAAGCTTTCTTT
CDR3: CASMRGGGQFLVNTEAFF

V: TRBV19
J: TRBJ2-5
D: TRBD2
size: .
DNA: TGTGCCAGTAGTACACCACTAGCGGGAGGAGAGACCCAGTACTTC
CDR3: CASSTPLAGGETQYF

V: TRBV6-4
J: TRBJ1-6
D: .
size: .
DNA: TGTGCCAGCAGTGAATCAGGGCTGGGCAATTCACCCCTCCACTTT
CDR3: CASSESGLGNSPLHF

V: TRBV14
J: TRBJ2-7
D: TRBD2
size: .
DNA: TGTGCCAGCAGCTCAACGTCCAGGACTAGGGGATACGAGCAGTACTTC
CDR3: CASSSTSRTRGYEQYF

V: TRBV7-2
J: TRBJ2-3
D: .
size: .
DNA: TGTGCCAGCAGCTTAGTTCCTAGGGGGGGCCGAGTAGATACGCAGTATTTT
CDR3: CASSLVPRGGRVDTQYF

V: TRBV9
J: TRBJ2-3
D: TRBD2
size: .
DNA: TGTGCCAGCAGTGAACTAGCGGGAGCATCAGATACGCAGTATTTT
CDR3: CASSELAGASDTQYF

V: TRBV7-3
J: TRBJ2-3
D: TRBD2
size: .
DNA: TGTGCCAGCAGCTTAACACTAGCGGGGGACACAGATACGCAGTATTTT
CDR3: CASSLTLAGDTDTQYF

V: TRBV4-3
J: TRBJ1-3
D: .
size: .
DNA: TGCGCCAGCAGCCCGAGCGAGGACTCTGGAAACACCATATATTTT
CDR3: CASSPSEDSGNTIYF

V: TRBV27
J: TRBJ2-3
D: .
size: .
DNA: TGTGCCAGCAGTTTAGACGGAGGTGATACGCAGTATTTT
CDR3: CASSLDGGDTQYF

V: TRBV19
J: TRBJ1-4
D: .
size: .
DNA: TGTGCCAGTAGTTGGGGGCAGGGAGTAAAACTGTTTTTT
CDR3: CASSWGQGVKLFF

V: TRBV7-3
J: TRBJ2-3
D: TRBD2
size: .
DNA: TGTGCCAGCAGCTTAGGGAGCGGGGGGATCCGGACAGATACGCAGTATTTT
CDR3: CASSLGSGGIRTDTQYF

V: TRBV6-1
J: TRBJ2-7
D: .
size: .
DNA: TGTGCCAGCAGGGGGGGACTTTCAACCTCCTACGAGCAGTACTTC
CDR3: CASRGGLSTSYEQYF

V: TRBV19
J: TRBJ2-1
D: TRBD1
size: .
DNA: TGTGCCAGTAGTAGCAGGGGGCCCTACAATGAGCAGTTCTTC
CDR3: CASSSRGPYNEQFF

V: TRBV9
J: TRBJ1-2
D: TRBD1
size: .
DNA: TGTGCCAGCAGCGTCCGACAGGGGGCACAATATGGCTACACCTTC
CDR3: CASSVRQGAQYGYTF

V: TRBV24-1
J: TRBJ2-2
D: TRBD1
size: .
DNA: TGTGCCACCAGTGATCTCGTGGACAGGTTGGACACCGGGGAGCTGTTTTTT
CDR3: CATSDLVDRLDTGELFF

V: TRBV7-3
J: TRBJ2-2
D: .
size: .
DNA: TGTGCCAGCAGCTTAAGGGGCGGACAGCCTCCGTCCGGGGAGCTGTTTTTT
CDR3: CASSLRGGQPPSGELFF

V: TRBV6-2/TRBV6-3
J: TRBJ1-1
D: TRBD1
size: once
DNA: TGTGCCAGCAGCCCCGGACAGGGAGGATCGAACACTGAAGCTTTCTTT
CDR3: CASSPGQGGSNTEAFF

V: TRBV19
J: TRBJ2-1
D: TRBD2
size: .
DNA: TGTGCCAGTAGTATCTCAGCGGGGGGGCAGAATGAGCAGTTCTTC
CDR3: CASSISAGGQNEQFF

V: TRBV30
J: TRBJ2-1
D: TRBD2
size: .
DNA: TGTGCCTGGAGGTCGACTAGCGGGGTGGTCCATGAGCAGTTCTTC
CDR3: CAWRSTSGVVHEQFF

V: TRBV4-2
J: TRBJ1-2
D: .
size: .
DNA: TGTGCCAGCAGCCAAGTGGGGAGTGGCTACACCTTC
CDR3: CASSQVGSGYTF

V: TRBV27
J: TRBJ2-1
D: .
size: .
DNA: TGTGCCAGCAGTCTACAGGGTCCGACTCTTAATGAGCAGTTCTTC
CDR3: CASSLQGPTLNEQFF

V: TRBV5-4
J: TRBJ2-7
D: .
size: once
DNA: TGTGCCAGCAGCTTGGAGGCGACTCCCGTCGGATACGAGCAGTACTTC
CDR3: CASSLEATPVGYEQYF

V: TRBV5-4
J: TRBJ2-1
D: TRBD1
size: .
DNA: TGTGCCAGCAGCTTGATAGGGGGCGGTGAGCAGTTCTTC
CDR3: CASSLIGGGEQFF

V: TRBV9
J: TRBJ1-2
D: .
size: .
DNA: TGTGCCAGCAGCGGGGGATTTACCACAGGGATCGTTGGCTACACCTTC
CDR3: CASSGGFTTGIVGYTF

V: TRBV18
J: TRBJ2-3
D: TRBD1
size: .
DNA: TGTGCCAGCTCACCGGGGACAGGGGGCGCGTCAGGTACAGATACGCAGTATTTT
CDR3: CASSPGTGGASGTDTQYF

V: TRBV5-1
J: TRBJ2-5
D: .
size: .
DNA: TGCGCCAGCAGCTCCCTACAGGGATTTAGGGAGACCCAGTACTTC
CDR3: CASSSLQGFRETQYF

V: TRBV30
J: TRBJ1-5
D: .
size: .
DNA: TGTGCCTGGAGTGTACGGGTCTTGGTGTCAGGGTATCAGCCCCAGCATTTT
CDR3: CAWSVRVLVSGYQPQHF

V: TRBV18
J: TRBJ2-1
D: .
size: .
DNA: TGTGCCAGCTCACCGGGGCTCAACAATGAGCAGTTCTTC
CDR3: CASSPGLNNEQFF

V: TRBV6-1
J: TRBJ1-1
D: TRBD1
size: .
DNA: TGTGCCAGCAGTGAACGGACAGGGGAAGCTTTCTTT
CDR3: CASSERTGEAFF

V: TRBV3-1/TRBV3-2
J: TRBJ1-2
D: TRBD1
size: .
DNA: TGTGCCAGCAGCCTTGTTGGGGACAGGGGGTTAAATTATGGCTACACCTTC
CDR3: CASSLVGDRGLNYGYTF

V: TRBV7-3
J: TRBJ2-5
D: TRBD2
size: .
DNA: TGTGCCAGCAGCCTGGGACTAGCGGGACAAGAGACCCAGTACTTC
CDR3: CASSLGLAGQETQYF

V: TRBV11-3
J: TRBJ2-7
D: .
size: .
DNA: TGTGCCAGCAGCCCCTTGGGCAGGGGCTACGAGCAGTACTTC
CDR3: CASSPLGRGYEQYF

V: TRBV7-2
J: TRBJ2-5
D: .
size: once
DNA: TGTGCCAGCAGCTTAGGCTCTTCGCGAGAGACCCAGTACTTC
CDR3: CASSLGSSRETQYF

V: TRBV9
J: TRBJ1-6
D: TRBD1
size: .
DNA: TGTGCCAGCAGCGTAGACAGGGGAGGTAGATCACCCCTCCACTTT
CDR3: CASSVDRGGRSPLHF

V: TRBV19
J: TRBJ1-2
D: TRBD1
size: .
DNA: TGTGCCAGTAGTGCGGGTCGACAGGGATCCAACTATGGCTACACCTTC
CDR3: CASSAGRQGSNYGYTF

V: TRBV25-1
J: TRBJ2-2
D: TRBD2
size: .
DNA: TGTGCCAGCGGATTACTAGCGGGAGAAGGCGGGGAGCTGTTTTTT
CDR3: CASGLLAGEGGELFF

V: TRBV18
J: TRBJ1-3
D: .
size: .
DNA: TGTGCCAGCTCAGCGACAGGAGAGAGAAACACCATATATTTT
CDR3: CASSATGERNTIYF

V: TRBV28
J: TRBJ1-1
D: .
size: once
DNA: TGTGCCAGCAGTCCAGGGTCGAAGAACACTGAAGCTTTCTTT
CDR3: CASSPGSKNTEAFF

V: TRBV5-4
J: TRBJ2-2
D: TRBD2
size: .
DNA: TGTGCCAGCAGCAGGGGACTAGCGGGAGGGCTTGGGGAGCTGTTTTTT
CDR3: CASSRGLAGGLGELFF

V: TRBV2
J: TRBJ1-1
D: .
size: .
DNA: TGTGCCAGCAGAATGGGAGTAAACACTGAAGCTTTCTTT
CDR3: CASRMGVNTEAFF

V: TRBV11-2
J: TRBJ1-1
D: .
size: once
DNA: TGTGCCAGCAGCTCGCAGGGCCTTGAAGCTTTCTTT
CDR3: CASSSQGLEAFF